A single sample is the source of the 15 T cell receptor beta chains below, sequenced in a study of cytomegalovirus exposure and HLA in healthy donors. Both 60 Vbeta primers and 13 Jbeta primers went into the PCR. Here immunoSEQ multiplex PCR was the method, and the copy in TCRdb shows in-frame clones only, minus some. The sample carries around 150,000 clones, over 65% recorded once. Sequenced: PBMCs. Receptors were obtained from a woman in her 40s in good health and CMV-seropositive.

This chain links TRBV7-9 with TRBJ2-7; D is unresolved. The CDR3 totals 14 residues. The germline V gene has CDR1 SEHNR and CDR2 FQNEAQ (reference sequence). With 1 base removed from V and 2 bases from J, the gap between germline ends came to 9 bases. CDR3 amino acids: CASSLEQAPYEQYF. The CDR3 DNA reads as TGTGCCAGCAGCTTAGAGCAGGCCCCCTACGAGCAGTACTTC.

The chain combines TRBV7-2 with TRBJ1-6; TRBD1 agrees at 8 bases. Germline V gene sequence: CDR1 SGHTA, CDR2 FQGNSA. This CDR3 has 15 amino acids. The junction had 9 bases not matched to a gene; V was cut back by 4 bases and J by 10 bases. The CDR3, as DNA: TGTGCCAGCAGCTCCCAGACAGGGGTTGGGTCACCCCTCCACTTT. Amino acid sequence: CASSSQTGVGSPLHF.

The CDR3 loop is CASSQRTGGAYEQYF. DNA of the CDR3: TGTGCCAGCAGCCAACGTACAGGGGGCGCGTACGAGCAGTACTTC. The gene calls are TRBV4-2 and TRBJ2-7, with TRBD1 matching 9 bases. The germline V gene encodes CDR1 LGHNA and CDR2 YNFKEQ. The CDR3 is 15 amino acids. The J segment lost 4 bases and the V segment lost 2 bases, leaving 6 bases of the junction unmatched.

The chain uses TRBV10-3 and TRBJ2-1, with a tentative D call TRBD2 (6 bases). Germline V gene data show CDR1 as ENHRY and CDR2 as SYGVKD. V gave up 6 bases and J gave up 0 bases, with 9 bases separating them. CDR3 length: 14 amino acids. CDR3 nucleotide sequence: TGTGCCATCAGCGTAGCGGACTCCTACAATGAGCAGTTCTTC. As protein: CAISVADSYNEQFF.

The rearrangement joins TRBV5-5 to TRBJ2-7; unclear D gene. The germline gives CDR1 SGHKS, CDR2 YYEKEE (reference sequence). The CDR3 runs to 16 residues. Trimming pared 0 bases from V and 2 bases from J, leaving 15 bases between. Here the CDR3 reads CASSLAPSSYTYEQYF. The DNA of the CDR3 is TGTGCCAGCAGCTTGGCCCCCTCCTCTTATACCTACGAGCAGTACTTC.

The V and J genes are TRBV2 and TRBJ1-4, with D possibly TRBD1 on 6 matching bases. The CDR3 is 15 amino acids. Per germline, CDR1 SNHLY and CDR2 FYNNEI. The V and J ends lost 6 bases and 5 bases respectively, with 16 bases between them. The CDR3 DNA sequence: TGTGCCAGCAGAATCGACACAGGGAAGAATGAAAAACTGTTTTTT. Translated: CASRIDTGKNEKLFF.

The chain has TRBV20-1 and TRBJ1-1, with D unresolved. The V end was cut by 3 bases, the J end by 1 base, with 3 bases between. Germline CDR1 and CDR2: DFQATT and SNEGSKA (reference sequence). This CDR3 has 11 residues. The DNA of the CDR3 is TGCAGTGCTAGCCGGAACACTGAAGCTTTCTTT. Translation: CSASRNTEAFF.

CDR3 in amino acids: CASNIGQLQETQYF. In DNA form, the CDR3 reads TGCGCCAGCAACATAGGACAGCTACAAGAGACCCAGTACTTC. The V and J genes are TRBV5-1 and TRBJ2-5, with D possibly being TRBD1 (6 bases). CDR3 length equals 14 residues. The germline CDR1 and CDR2 sequences are SGHRS and YFSETQ. Trimming shortened V by 6 bases and J by 2 bases, and 14 bases separated the two germline ends.

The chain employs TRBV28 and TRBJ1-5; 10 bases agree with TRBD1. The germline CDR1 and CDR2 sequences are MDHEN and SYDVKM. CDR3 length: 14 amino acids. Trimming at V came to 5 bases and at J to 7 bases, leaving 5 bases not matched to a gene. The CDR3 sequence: CASSLDRGPQPQHF. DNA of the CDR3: TGTGCCAGCAGTCTAGACAGGGGGCCGCAGCCCCAGCATTTT.

The CDR3 nucleotides are TGTGCCAGCAGTTCCTCCACTGAGAACTACACCTTC. It is translated as CASSSSTENYTF. The V call is TRBV28, the J call TRBJ1-2; D is undetermined. The V gene lost 4 bases and the J gene lost 10 bases, with 13 bases spanning the gap. This CDR3 is built from 12 residues. Germline CDR1 is MDHEN and CDR2 is SYDVKM.

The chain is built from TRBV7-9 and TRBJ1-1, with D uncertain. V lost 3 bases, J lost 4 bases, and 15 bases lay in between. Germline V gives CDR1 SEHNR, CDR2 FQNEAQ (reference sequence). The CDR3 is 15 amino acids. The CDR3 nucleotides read TGTGCCAGCAGCTTCCTAGGAAGAGGGCCCACTGAAGCTTTCTTT. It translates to CASSFLGRGPTEAFF.

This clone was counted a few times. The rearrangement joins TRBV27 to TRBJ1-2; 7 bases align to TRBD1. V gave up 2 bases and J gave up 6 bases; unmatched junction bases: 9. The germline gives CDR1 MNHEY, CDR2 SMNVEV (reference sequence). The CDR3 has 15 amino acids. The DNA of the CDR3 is TGTGCCAGCAGTTTAAATGGCAGGGGGTGGAATGGCTACACCTTC. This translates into CASSLNGRGWNGYTF.

DNA of the CDR3: TGTGCCAGCAGTTGGGGGAGGGGGTACTATGGCTACACCTTC. Encoded protein: CASSWGRGYYGYTF. The rearrangement joins TRBV27 to TRBJ1-2; maybe TRBD1 (6 bases). Trimming left V 4 bases short and J 3 bases short, with 12 bases between. The CDR3 runs 14 residues. From germline, CDR1 is MNHEY and CDR2 SMNVEV (reference sequence).

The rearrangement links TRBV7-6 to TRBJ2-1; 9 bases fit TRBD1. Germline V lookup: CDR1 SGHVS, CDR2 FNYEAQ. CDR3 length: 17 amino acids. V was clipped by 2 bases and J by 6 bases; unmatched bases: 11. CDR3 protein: CASSLFLGQGSSNEQFF. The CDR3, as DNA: TGTGCCAGCAGCTTATTTTTGGGACAGGGTAGTAGCAATGAGCAGTTCTTC.

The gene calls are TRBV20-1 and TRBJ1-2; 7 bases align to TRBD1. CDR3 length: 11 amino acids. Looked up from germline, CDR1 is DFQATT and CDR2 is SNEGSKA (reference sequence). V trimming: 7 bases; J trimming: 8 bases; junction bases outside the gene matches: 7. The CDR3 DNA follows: TGCAGTGACGACAGGGTTGGCGGCTACACCTTC. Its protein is CSDDRVGGYTF.